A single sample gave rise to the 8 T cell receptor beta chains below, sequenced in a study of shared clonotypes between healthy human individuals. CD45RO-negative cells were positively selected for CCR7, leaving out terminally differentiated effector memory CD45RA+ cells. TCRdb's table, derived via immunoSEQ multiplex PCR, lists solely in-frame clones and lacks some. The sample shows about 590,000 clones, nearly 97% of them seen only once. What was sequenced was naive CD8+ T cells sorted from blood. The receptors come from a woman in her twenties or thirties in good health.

CDR3 loop: CASSLEIGETQYF. CDR3 bases: TGTGCCAGCAGCTTGGAAATCGGGGAGACCCAGTACTTC. The chain links TRBV5-6 to TRBJ2-5; D is uncertain. The CDR3 loop spans 13 amino acids. CDR1 SGHDT and CDR2 YYEEEE come from the germline V gene. The V end lost 0 bases, the J end lost 5 bases, and 8 bases lay between the germline ends.

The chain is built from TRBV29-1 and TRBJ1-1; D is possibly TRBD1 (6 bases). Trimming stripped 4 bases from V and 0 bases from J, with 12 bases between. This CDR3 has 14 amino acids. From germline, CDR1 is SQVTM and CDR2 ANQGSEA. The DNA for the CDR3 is TGCAGCGTTGTTGGCGGGGGCATGAACACTGAAGCTTTCTTT. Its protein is CSVVGGGMNTEAFF. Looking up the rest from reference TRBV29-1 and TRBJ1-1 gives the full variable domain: SAVISQKPSRDICQRGTSLTIQCQVDSQVTMMFWYRQQPGQSLTLIATANQGSEATYESGFVIDKFPISRPNLTFSTLTVSNMSPEDSSIYLCSVVGGGMNTEAFFGQGTRLTVV.

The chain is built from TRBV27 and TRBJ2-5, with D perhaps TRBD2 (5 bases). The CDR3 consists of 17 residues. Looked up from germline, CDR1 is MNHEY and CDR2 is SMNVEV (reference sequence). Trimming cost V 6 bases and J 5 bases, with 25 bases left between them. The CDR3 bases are TGTGCCAGCAGACCGTCCCGGGCTAGCTACATCCTGGAGACCCAGTACTTC. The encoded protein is CASRPSRASYILETQYF.

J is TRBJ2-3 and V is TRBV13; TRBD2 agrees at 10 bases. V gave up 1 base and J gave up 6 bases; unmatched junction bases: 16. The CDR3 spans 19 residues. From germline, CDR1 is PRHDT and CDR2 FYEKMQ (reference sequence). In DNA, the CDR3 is TGTGCCAGCAGCTTAGAGGGGATGGCTAGCGGGAGTCTGCTGGATACGCAGTATTTT. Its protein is CASSLEGMASGSLLDTQYF.

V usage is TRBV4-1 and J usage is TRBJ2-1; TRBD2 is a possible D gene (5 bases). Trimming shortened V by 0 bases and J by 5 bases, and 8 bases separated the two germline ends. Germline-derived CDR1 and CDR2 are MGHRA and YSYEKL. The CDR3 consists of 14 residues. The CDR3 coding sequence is TGCGCCAGCAGCCAAGATCAGCGGAACAATGAGCAGTTCTTC. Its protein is CASSQDQRNNEQFF.

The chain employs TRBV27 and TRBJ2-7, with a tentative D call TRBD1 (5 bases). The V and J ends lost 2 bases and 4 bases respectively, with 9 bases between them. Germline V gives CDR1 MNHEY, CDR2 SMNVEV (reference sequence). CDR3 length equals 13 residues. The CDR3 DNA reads TGTGCCAGCAGTTTAAATCGACAGTACGAGCAGTACTTC. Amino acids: CASSLNRQYEQYF.

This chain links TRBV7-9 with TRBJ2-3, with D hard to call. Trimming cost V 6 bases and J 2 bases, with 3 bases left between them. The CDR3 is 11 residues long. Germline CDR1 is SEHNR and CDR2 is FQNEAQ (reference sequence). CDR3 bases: TGTGCCAGCAGAATCACAGATACGCAGTATTTT. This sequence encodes CASRITDTQYF. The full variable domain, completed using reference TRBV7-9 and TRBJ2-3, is DTGVSQNPRHKITKRGQNVTFRCDPISEHNRLYWYRQTLGQGPEFLTYFQNEAQLEKSRLLSDRFSAERPKGSFSTLEIQRTEQGDSAMYLCASRITDTQYFGPGTRLTVL.

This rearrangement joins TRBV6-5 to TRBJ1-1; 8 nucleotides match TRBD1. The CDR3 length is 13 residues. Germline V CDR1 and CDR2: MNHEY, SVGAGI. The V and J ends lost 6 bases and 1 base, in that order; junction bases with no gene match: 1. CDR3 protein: CASRGQENTEAFF. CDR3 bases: TGTGCCAGCAGGGGACAGGAGAACACTGAAGCTTTCTTT.